This T cell receptor beta chain was sequenced in a study of blood T cells in healthy people across ages. The CDR3 extends over 13 amino acids. Per germline, CDR1 SGHTA and CDR2 FQGNSA. The V end was cut by 5 bases, the J end by 5 bases, with 12 bases between. At least 5.5 micrograms of total RNA were extracted per sample. Broader study findings: The study found TCR beta diversity correlated strongly with naive T cell percentage. More naive CD4+ cells and higher diversity marked long-lived donors relative to aged donors.

Comment on this clonotype: Its cognate antigen is unknown.

Sample-barcoded 5' priming and a J-beta primer mix drove a second PCR of roughly 6 to 12 cycles. TCRdb re-analysed the 5' RACE reads in MiXCR, keeping a single row per CDR3 protein. The sample has 1.5 million to 2 million distinct CDR3 sequences; about 50% are singletons. The chain couples TRBV7-2 to TRBJ1-2; the D gene is possibly TRBD1 (5 bases). The source of this sequence is a middle-aged woman in good health. Sequencing was carried out using blood. In nucleotides, the CDR3 is TGTGCCAGCAGCACCGGGACGAAATATGGCTACACCTTC. Residues: CASSTGTKYGYTF.